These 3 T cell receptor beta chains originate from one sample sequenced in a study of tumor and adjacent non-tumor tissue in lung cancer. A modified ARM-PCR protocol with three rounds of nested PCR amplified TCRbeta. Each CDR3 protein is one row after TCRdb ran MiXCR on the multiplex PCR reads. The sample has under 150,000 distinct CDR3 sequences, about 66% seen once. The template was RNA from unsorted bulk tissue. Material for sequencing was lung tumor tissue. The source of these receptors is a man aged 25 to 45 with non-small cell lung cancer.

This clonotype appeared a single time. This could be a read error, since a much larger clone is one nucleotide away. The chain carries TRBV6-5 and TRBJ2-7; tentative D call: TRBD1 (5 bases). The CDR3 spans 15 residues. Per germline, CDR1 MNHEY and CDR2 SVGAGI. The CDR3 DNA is TGTGCCGGCAGTTACCGAAGGGGTGGCCCCTACGAGCAGTACTTC. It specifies CAGSYRRGGPYEQYF.

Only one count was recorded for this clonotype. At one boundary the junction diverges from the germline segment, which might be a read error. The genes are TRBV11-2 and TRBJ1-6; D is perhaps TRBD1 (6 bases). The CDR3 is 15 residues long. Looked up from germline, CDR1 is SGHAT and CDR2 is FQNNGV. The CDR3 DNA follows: TGTACCAGCAGCTTACGGGATAGGGGGGAATCACCCCTCCACTTT. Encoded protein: CTSSLRDRGESPLHF.

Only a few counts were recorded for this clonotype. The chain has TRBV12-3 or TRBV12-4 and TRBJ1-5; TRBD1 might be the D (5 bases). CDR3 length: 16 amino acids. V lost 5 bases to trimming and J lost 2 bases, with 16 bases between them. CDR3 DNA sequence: TGTGCCAGCAGTCCGGAAAGGGGCTCGGGCAATCAGCCCCAGCATTTT. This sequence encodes CASSPERGSGNQPQHF.